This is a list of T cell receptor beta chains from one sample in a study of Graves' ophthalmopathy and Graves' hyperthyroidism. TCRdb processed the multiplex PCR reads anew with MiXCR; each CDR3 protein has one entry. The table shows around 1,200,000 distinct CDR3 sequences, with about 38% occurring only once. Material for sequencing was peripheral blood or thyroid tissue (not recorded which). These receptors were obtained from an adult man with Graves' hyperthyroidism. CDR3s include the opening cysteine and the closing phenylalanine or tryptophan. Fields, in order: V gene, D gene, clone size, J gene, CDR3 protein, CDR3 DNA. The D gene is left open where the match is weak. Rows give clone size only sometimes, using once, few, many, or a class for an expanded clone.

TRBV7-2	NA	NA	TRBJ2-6	CASSPGMSSGANVLTF	TGTGCCAGCAGCCCCGGCATGAGCTCTGGGGCCAACGTCCTGACTTTC
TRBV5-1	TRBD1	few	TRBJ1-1	CASRPSGGRYTEAFF	TGCGCCAGCAGACCCTCAGGGGGAAGATACACTGAAGCTTTCTTT
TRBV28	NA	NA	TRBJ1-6	CASSPSDQGGNSPLHF	TGTGCCAGCAGTCCCTCTGACCAGGGAGGCAATTCACCCCTCCACTTT
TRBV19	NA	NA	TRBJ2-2	CASSDVGTSRNTGELFF	TGTGCCAGTAGTGATGTGGGAACTAGCAGGAACACCGGGGAGCTGTTTTTT
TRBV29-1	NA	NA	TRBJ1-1	CSVNTGTEAFF	TGCAGCGTTAATACCGGGACTGAAGCTTTCTTT
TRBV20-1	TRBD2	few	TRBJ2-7	CSAPEPSGIEEQYF	TGCAGTGCCCCCGAGCCTAGCGGGATTGAAGAGCAGTACTTC
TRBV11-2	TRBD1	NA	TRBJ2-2	CASSPDRGFGELFF	TGTGCCAGCAGCCCGGACAGGGGATTTGGGGAGCTGTTTTTT
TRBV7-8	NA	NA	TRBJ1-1	CASSTSGRADTEAFF	TGTGCCAGCAGCACCAGCGGACGGGCCGACACTGAAGCTTTCTTT
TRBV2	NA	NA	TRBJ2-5	CASSLLQGQMETQYF	TGTGCCAGCAGCCTTTTACAGGGACAAATGGAGACCCAGTACTTC
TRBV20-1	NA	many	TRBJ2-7	CSARRGLREQYF	TGCAGTGCTAGGCGGGGTCTTCGGGAGCAGTACTTC
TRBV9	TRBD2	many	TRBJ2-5	CASSVEAGGLQETQYF	TGTGCCAGCAGCGTAGAAGCGGGAGGGTTGCAAGAGACCCAGTACTTC
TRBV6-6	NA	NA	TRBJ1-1	CASSRSGTPNTEAFF	TGTGCCAGCAGCAGATCCGGGACACCGAACACTGAAGCTTTCTTT
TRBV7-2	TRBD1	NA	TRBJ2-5	CASSLGVGFRGLSETQYF	TGTGCCAGCAGCTTAGGGGTGGGCTTCAGGGGGCTTTCGGAGACCCAGTACTTC
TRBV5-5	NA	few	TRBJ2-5	CASSLADRTQYF	TGTGCCAGCAGCTTAGCTGACAGGACCCAGTACTTC
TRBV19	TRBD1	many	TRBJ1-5	CASSGGTGGQPQHF	TGTGCCAGTAGTGGCGGGACAGGGGGTCAGCCCCAGCATTTT
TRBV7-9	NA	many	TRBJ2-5	CASSLWGETQYF	TGTGCCAGCAGCTTATGGGGGGAGACCCAGTACTTC
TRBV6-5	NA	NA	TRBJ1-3	CASSYSRVEAGNTIYF	TGTGCCAGCAGTTACTCACGGGTGGAAGCTGGAAACACCATATATTTT
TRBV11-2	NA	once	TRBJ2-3	CASSSGLHTDTQYF	TGTGCCAGCAGCTCGGGACTCCACACAGATACGCAGTATTTT
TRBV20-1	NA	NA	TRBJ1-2	CSARDQDPVEDYGYIF	TGCAGTGCTAGAGATCAGGACCCAGTTGAGGACTATGGCTACATCTTC
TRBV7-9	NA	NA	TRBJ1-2	CASSYIKTANYGYTF	TGTGCCAGCAGCTATATAAAGACAGCTAACTATGGCTACACCTTC
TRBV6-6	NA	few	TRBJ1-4	CASSYGLGTVNEKLFF	TGTGCCAGCAGTTACGGGTTGGGGACGGTTAATGAAAAACTGTTTTTT
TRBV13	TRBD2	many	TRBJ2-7	CASSYGTSGRSGEQYF	TGTGCCAGCAGCTACGGGACTAGCGGGAGGTCCGGAGAGCAGTACTTC
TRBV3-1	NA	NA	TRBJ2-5	CASSQESGQETQYF	TGTGCCAGCAGCCAAGAATCCGGCCAAGAGACCCAGTACTTC
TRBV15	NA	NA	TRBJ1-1	CATSSSTGNTEAFF	TGTGCCACCAGCAGTTCCACAGGGAACACTGAAGCTTTCTTT
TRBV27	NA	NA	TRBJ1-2	CASRSGPGGYTF	TGTGCCAGCCGTTCAGGACCTGGTGGCTACACCTTC
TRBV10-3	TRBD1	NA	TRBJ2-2	CASSKKVGTANTGELFF	TGTGCCAGCAGCAAGAAAGTGGGGACAGCGAACACCGGGGAGCTGTTTTTT
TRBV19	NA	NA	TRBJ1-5	CASAGEGGNNQPQHF	TGTGCCAGCGCCGGTGAGGGGGGAAACAATCAGCCCCAGCATTTT
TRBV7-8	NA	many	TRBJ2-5	CASSFAGGWETQYF	TGTGCCAGCAGCTTCGCGGGCGGTTGGGAGACCCAGTACTTC
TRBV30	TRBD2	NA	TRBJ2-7	CAWSRTGGGQYF	TGTGCCTGGAGTAGGACGGGAGGGGGGCAGTACTTC
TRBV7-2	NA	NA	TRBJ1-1	CASSSKRGVSTEAFF	TGTGCCAGCAGCTCCAAACGAGGGGTAAGCACTGAAGCTTTCTTT
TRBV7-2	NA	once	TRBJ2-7	CASSSRLFDRQLRSYEQYF	TGTGCCAGCAGCTCGCGCCTCTTCGACAGGCAACTTCGATCCTACGAGCAGTACTTC
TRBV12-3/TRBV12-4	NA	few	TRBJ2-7	CASSSTGTVSYEQYF	TGTGCCAGCAGTTCCACCGGGACGGTCTCCTACGAGCAGTACTTC
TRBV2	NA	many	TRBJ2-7	CASAEESEQYF	TGTGCCAGCGCGGAGGAATCCGAGCAGTACTTC
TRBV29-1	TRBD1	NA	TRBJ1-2	CSGRQQGALGYTF	TGCAGCGGAAGACAACAGGGGGCACTCGGCTACACCTTC
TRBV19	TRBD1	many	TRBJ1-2	CASSTGQGRIYGYTF	TGTGCCAGTAGTACGGGACAGGGGAGGATCTATGGCTACACCTTC
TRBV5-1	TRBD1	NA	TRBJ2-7	CASSLGQGTWYEQYF	TGCGCCAGCAGCCTCGGACAGGGTACTTGGTACGAGCAGTACTTC
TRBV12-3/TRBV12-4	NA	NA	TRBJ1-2	CASSFNTGANYGYTF	TGTGCCAGCAGTTTTAACACGGGAGCTAACTATGGCTACACCTTC
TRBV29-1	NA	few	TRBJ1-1	CSVEESTEAFF	TGCAGCGTTGAAGAGTCCACTGAAGCTTTCTTT
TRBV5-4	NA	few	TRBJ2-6	CASSFFGAGADVLTF	TGTGCCAGCAGCTTTTTCGGGGCTGGGGCCGACGTCCTGACTTTC
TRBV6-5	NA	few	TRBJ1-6	CASSELGLHSYNSPLHF	TGTGCCAGCAGTGAATTAGGACTGCACTCCTATAATTCACCCCTCCACTTT
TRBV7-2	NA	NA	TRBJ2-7	CASSLGGSGANEQYF	TGTGCCAGCAGCTTAGGAGGCTCTGGGGCCAACGAGCAGTACTTC
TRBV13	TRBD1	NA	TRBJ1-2	CASSLTRQGEGGYTF	TGTGCCAGCAGCCTAACCCGACAGGGAGAAGGTGGCTACACCTTC
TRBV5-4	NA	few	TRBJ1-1	CASSWGGHSMNTEAFF	TGTGCCAGCAGCTGGGGGGGACACTCCATGAACACTGAAGCTTTCTTT
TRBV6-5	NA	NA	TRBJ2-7	CASRPLMGTFSYEQYF	TGTGCCAGCAGGCCACTCATGGGGACATTCTCCTACGAGCAGTACTTC
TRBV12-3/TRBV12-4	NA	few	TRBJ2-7	CASSSRDSSGYEQYF	TGTGCCAGCAGTTCCCGCGATAGCTCAGGGTACGAGCAGTACTTC
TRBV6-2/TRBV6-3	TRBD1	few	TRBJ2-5	CASTKSSTGDWETQYF	TGTGCCAGCACCAAAAGTTCGACAGGGGATTGGGAGACCCAGTACTTC
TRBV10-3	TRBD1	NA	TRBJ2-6	CAISAGAGTGARRANVLTF	TGTGCCATCAGTGCCGGCGCCGGGACAGGGGCACGCCGAGCCAACGTCCTGACTTTC
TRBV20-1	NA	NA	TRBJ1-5	CSAPPGHLNQPQHF	TGCAGTGCACCTCCGGGACACTTGAATCAGCCCCAGCATTTT
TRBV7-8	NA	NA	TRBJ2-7	CASSLGYTGELYF	TGTGCCAGCAGCTTAGGGTACACCGGGGAGCTGTACTTC
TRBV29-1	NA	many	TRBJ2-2	CSAPEGTGELFF	TGCAGCGCGCCTGAGGGGACCGGGGAGCTGTTTTTT